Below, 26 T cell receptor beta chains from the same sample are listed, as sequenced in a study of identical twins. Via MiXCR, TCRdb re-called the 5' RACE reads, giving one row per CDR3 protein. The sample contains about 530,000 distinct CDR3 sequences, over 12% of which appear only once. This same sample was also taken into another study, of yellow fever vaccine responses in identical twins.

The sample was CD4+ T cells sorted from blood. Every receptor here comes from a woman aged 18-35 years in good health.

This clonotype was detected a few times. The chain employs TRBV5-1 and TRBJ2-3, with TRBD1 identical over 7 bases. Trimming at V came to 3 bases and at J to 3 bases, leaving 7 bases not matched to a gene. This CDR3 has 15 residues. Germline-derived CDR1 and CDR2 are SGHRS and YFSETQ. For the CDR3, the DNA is TGCGCCAGCAGCTCCGGGACAGAAAAGACAGATACGCAGTATTTT. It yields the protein CASSSGTEKTDTQYF.

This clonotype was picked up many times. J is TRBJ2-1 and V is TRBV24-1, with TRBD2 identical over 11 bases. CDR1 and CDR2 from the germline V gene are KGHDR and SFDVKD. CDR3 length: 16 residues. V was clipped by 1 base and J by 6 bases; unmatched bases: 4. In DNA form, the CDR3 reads TGTGCCACCAGTGATTTAGGACTAGCGGGCAGCAATGAGCAGTTCTTC. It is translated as CATSDLGLAGSNEQFF.

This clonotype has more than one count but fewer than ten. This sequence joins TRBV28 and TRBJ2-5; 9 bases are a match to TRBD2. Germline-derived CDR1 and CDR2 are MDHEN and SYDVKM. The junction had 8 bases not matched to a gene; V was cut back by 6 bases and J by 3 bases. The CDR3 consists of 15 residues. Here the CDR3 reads CASRLLSGGKETQYF. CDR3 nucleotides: TGTGCCAGCAGACTTCTTAGCGGGGGAAAAGAGACCCAGTACTTC.

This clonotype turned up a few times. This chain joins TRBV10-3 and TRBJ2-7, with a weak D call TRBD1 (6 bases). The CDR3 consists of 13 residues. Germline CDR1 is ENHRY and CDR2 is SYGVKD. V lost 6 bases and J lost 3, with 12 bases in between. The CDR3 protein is CAISQTGDYEQYF. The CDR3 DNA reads TGTGCCATCAGCCAGACAGGAGACTACGAGCAGTACTTC.

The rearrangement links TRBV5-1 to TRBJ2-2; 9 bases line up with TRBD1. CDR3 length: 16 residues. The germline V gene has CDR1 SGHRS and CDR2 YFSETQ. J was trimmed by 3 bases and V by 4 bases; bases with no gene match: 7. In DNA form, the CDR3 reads TGCGCCAGCAGCCCAACTGGACAGGGGTACACCGGGGAGCTGTTTTTT. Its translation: CASSPTGQGYTGELFF.

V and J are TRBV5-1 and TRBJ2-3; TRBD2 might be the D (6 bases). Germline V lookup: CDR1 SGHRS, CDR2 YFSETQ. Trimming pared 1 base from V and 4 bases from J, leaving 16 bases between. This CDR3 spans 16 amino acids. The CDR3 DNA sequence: TGCGCCAGCAGCTTGACCCGCGGGGCAACTTCAGATACGCAGTATTTT. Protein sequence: CASSLTRGATSDTQYF.

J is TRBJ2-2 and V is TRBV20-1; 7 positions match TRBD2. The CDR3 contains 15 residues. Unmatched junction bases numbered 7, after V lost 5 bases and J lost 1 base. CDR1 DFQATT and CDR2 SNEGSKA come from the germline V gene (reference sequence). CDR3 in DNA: TGCAGTGCTCATAAGAGCGGGGTGAACACCGGGGAGCTGTTTTTT. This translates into CSAHKSGVNTGELFF.

The CDR3 loop is CASSWQTYEQYF. In nucleotides, the CDR3 is TGTGCCAGCAGTTGGCAGACCTACGAGCAGTACTTC. The chain combines TRBV28 with TRBJ2-7; no definite D call. V shed 4 bases and J shed 2 bases, with 6 bases lying between them. The CDR3 covers 12 residues. CDR1 is MDHEN and CDR2 is SYDVKM in the germline V gene.

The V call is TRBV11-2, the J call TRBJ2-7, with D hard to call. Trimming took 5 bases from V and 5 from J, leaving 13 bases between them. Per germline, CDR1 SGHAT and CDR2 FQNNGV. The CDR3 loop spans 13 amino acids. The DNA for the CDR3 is TGTGCCAGCAGCCTCAACCGGGTCAACGAGCAGTACTTC. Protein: CASSLNRVNEQYF.

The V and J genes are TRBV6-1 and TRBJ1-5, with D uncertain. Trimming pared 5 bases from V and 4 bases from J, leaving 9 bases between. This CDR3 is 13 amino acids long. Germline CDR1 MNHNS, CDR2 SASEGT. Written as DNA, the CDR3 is TGTGCCAGCAGTCCGTATGGAAATCAGCCCCAGCATTTT. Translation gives CASSPYGNQPQHF.

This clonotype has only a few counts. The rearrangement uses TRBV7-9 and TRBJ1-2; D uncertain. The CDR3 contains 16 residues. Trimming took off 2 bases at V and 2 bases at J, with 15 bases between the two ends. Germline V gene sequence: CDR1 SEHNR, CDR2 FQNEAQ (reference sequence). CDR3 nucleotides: TGTGCCAGCAGCTTAAGTCGGTCCGCACGAAACTATGGCTACACCTTC. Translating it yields CASSLSRSARNYGYTF.

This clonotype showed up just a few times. CDR3 residues: CASSLWGPGELFF. CDR3 nucleotides: TGCGCCAGCAGCTTGTGGGGGCCCGGGGAGCTGTTTTTT. The J gene is TRBJ2-2, the V gene TRBV5-1, with D tentatively TRBD1 (6 bases). V gave up 1 base and J gave up 6 bases, with 7 bases separating them. The CDR3 is 13 residues long. CDR1 SGHRS and CDR2 YFSETQ come from the germline V gene.

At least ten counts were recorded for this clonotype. The CDR3 coding sequence is TGTGCCAGCAGTCCTCAACTAAGCGGGAGTGGAGCAGATACGCAGTATTTT. Protein product: CASSPQLSGSGADTQYF. The chain couples TRBV12-3 or TRBV12-4 to TRBJ2-3, with 8 bases fitting TRBD2. The trim removed 5 bases at V and 4 bases at J, leaving 14 bases unmatched. CDR3 length: 17 amino acids.

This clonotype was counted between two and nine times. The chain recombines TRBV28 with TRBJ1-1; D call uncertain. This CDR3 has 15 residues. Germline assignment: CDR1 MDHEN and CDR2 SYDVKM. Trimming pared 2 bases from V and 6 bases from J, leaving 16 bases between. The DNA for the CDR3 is TGTGCCAGCAGTTTAATAGGGTCAGACGATCCTGAAGCTTTCTTT. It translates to CASSLIGSDDPEAFF.

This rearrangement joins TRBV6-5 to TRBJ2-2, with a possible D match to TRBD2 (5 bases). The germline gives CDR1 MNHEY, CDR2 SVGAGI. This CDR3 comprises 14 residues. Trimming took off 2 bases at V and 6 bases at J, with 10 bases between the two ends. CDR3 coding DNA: TGTGCCAGCAGTTACGGGCGCGGGTCCGGGGAGCTGTTTTTT. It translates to CASSYGRGSGELFF.

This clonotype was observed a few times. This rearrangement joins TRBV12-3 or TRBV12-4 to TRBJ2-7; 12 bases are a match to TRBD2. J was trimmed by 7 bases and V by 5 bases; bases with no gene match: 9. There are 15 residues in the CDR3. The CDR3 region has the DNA TGTGCCAGCAGTCCCCAAGGACTAGCGGGGTTTGAGCAGTACGTC. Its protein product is CASSPQGLAGFEQYV.

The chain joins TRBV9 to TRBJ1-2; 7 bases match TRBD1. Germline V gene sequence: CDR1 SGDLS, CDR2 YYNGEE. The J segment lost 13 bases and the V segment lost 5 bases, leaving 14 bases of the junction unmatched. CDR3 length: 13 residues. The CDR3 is CASSNTGTVVVTF. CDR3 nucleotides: TGTGCCAGCAGTAATACCGGGACAGTGGTCGTCACCTTC.

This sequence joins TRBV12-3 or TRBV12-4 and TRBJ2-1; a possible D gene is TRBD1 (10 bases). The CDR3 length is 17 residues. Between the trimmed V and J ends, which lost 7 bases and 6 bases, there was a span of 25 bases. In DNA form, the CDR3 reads TGTGCCAGCACTCCGGGACAGGGGTTTAGCGGGAGCAATGAGCAGTTCTTC. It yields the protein CASTPGQGFSGSNEQFF.

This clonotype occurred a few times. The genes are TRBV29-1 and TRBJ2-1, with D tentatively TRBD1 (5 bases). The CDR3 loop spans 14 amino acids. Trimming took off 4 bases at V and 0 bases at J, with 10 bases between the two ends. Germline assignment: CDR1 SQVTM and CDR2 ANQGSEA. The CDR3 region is CSVVRGYSYNEQFF. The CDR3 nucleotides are TGCAGCGTTGTAAGGGGCTACTCCTACAATGAGCAGTTCTTC.

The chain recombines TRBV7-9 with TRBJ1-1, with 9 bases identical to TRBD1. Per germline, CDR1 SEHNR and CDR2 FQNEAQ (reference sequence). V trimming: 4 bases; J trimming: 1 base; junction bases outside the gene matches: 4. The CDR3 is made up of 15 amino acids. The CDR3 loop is CASSSGDRANTEAFF. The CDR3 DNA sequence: TGTGCCAGCAGCTCCGGGGACAGGGCGAACACTGAAGCTTTCTTT. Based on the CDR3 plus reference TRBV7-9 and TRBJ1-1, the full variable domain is DTGVSQNPRHKITKRGQNVTFRCDPISEHNRLYWYRQTLGQGPEFLTYFQNEAQLEKSRLLSDRFSAERPKGSFSTLEIQRTEQGDSAMYLCASSSGDRANTEAFFGQGTRLTVV.

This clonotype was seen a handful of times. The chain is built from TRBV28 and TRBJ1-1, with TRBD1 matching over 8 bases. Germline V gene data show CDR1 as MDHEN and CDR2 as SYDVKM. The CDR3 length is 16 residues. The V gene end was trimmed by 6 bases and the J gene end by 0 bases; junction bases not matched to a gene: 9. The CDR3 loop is CASSLGQGRMNTEAFF. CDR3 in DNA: TGTGCCAGCAGCCTCGGACAGGGCCGCATGAACACTGAAGCTTTCTTT. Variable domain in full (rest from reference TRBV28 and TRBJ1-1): DVKVTQSSRYLVKRTGEKVFLECVQDMDHENMFWYRQDPGLGLRLIYFSYDVKMKEKGDIPEGYSVSREKKERFSLILESASTNQTSMYLCASSLGQGRMNTEAFFGQGTRLTVV.

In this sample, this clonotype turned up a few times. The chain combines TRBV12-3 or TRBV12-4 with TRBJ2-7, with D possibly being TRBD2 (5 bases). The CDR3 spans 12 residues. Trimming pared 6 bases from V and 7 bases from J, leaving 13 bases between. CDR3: CASSNLEREQYF. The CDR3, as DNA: TGTGCCAGCAGCAACCTCGAGCGGGAGCAGTACTTC.

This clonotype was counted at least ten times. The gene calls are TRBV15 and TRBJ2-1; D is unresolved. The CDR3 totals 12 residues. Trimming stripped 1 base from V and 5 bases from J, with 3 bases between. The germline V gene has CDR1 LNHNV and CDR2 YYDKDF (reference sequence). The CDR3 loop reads CATSRVNNEQFF. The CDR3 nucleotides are TGTGCCACCAGCAGAGTTAACAATGAGCAGTTCTTC.

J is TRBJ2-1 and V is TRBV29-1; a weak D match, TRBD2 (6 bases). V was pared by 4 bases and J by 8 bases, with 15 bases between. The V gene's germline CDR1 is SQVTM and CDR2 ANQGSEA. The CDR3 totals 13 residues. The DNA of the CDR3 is TGCAGCGTTGCAGGGAGGTTCAGGGATGAGCAGTTCTTC. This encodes CSVAGRFRDEQFF.

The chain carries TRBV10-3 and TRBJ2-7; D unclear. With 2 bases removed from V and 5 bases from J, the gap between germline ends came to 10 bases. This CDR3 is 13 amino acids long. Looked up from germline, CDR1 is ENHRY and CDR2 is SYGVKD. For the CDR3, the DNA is TGTGCCATCAGTGAGGATAGTTGGGACGAGCAGTACTTC. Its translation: CAISEDSWDEQYF.

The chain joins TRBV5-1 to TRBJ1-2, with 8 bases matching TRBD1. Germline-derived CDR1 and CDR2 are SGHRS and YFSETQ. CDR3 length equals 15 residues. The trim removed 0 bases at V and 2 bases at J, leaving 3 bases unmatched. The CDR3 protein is CASSLGDRRNYGYTF. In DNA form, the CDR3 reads TGCGCCAGCAGCTTGGGGGACAGGAGAAACTATGGCTACACCTTC. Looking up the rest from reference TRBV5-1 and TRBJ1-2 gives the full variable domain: KAGVTQTPRYLIKTRGQQVTLSCSPISGHRSVSWYQQTPGQGLQFLFEYFSETQRNKGNFPGRFSGRQFSNSRSEMNVSTLELGDSALYLCASSLGDRRNYGYTFGSGTRLTVV.